The rows below give T cell receptor beta chains drawn from one sample of a study of regulatory T cells in long-lasting Graves disease. Each CDR3 protein gets one entry after TCRdb re-called the multiplex PCR reads with MiXCR. The sample lists 400,000 or so distinct CDR3 sequences; less than 25% were seen once. The input for sequencing was peripheral blood mononuclear cells (PBMCs), taken when the disease was refractory, from a patient treated with antithyroid drugs. These receptors originate from a female donor with Graves disease. Both conserved end residues are trimmed from each CDR3. Fields, in order: V gene, CDR3 protein.

TRBV11-3,ASSWVGTGELF
TRBV6-1,ASSEGIGGHKTF
TRBV5-5,ASSSTHMLRLGGETQY
TRBV7-6,ASSLGRDGTSYEQY
TRBV6-9,ASSYSTSGDEQY
TRBV20-1,SAEGAYEKLF
TRBV29-1,SVDSPDLYGYT
TRBV7-6,ASSFRQGIDEQY
TRBV6-1,ASSLDPRTSGSTRETQY
TRBV5-1,ASSQPGGSYGYT
TRBV5-1,ASSSDGQMVNEQF
TRBV29-1,SVERDTSYEQY
TRBV7-9,ASSLEVADFN
TRBV18,ASSGLTGRTNEQY
TRBV12-5,ASGEGTGGNVGELF
TRBV30,AWSEGYNQPQH
TRBV5-1,ASRGAGQYNEQF
TRBV6-1,ASSGWDSRTYEQY
TRBV6-5,ASSYIGTGGVGNEKLF
TRBV20-1,SARGVRFDEQY
TRBV6-1,ASSLQLTRNEGYT
TRBV5-4,ASSPAQGSWGYT
TRBV11-3,ASSLDTGPISPYEQY
TRBV6-2/TRBV6-3,AGKDRPNTEAF
TRBV7-9,ASSADGQGSETQY
TRBV6-5,ASSSGQGDHQPQH
TRBV20-1,SAYRDPGEDEQY
TRBV9,ASSGGIGYGYT
TRBV20-1,SASVDGAYSNQPQH
TRBV5-1,ASSLDSVGQLNSPLH
TRBV7-9,ASSLSWGTQY
TRBV19,ASSIRGGNTEAF
TRBV19,ASSPRTGGNEKLF
TRBV5-5,ASSLDSWQETQY
TRBV12-3/TRBV12-4,ASSLGWTGKQDGYT
TRBV6-1,ASSRDGGAVGYGYT
TRBV4-1,ASRPGVGWGGYGYT
TRBV7-2,ASSQGTSGGSYEQY
TRBV5-6,ASSLWAGEQY
TRBV27,AGTSLGPGTGGWNYGYT
TRBV6-1,ASKFAISTGVGETQY
TRBV30,AWSVGRGQPQH
TRBV6-5,ASSYGQGRTDTQY
TRBV7-9,ASSAGTYEQY
TRBV20-1,SARDPGLLNALF
TRBV2,ASRLNIMGSEQY
TRBV12-3/TRBV12-4,ASTQGNTIY
TRBV19,ASSNRQLRDATYEQY